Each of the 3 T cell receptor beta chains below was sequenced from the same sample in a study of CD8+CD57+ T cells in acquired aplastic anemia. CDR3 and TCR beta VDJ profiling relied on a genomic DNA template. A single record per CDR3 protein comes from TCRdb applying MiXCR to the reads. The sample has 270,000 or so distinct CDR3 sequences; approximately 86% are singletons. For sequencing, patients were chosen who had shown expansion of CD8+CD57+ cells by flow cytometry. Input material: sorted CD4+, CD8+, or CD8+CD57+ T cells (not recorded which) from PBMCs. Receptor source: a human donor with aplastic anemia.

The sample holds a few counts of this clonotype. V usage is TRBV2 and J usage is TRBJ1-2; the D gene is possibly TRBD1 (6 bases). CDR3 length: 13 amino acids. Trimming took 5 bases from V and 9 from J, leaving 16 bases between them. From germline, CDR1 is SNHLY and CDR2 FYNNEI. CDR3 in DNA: TGTGCCAGCAGTTTCAGACAGGTTGATAGCTACACCTTC. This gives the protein CASSFRQVDSYTF.

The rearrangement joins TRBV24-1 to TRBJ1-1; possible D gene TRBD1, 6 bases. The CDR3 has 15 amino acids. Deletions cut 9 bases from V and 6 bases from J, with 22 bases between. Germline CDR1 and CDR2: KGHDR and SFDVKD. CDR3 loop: CATVGVSRGVPEAFF. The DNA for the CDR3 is TGTGCCACCGTGGGAGTGAGCAGGGGTGTTCCTGAAGCTTTCTTT.

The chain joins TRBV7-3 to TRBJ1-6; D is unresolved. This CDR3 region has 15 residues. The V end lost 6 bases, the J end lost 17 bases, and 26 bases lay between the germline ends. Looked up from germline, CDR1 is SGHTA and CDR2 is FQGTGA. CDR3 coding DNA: TGTGCCAGCAGATTAGAGTCCCACTCCATTGAACACTTCCACTTT. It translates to CASRLESHSIEHFHF.